Following are 16 T cell receptor beta chains from one sample sequenced in a study of T-cell memory formation after mild COVID-19 (dated by TCRdb to the early 2020s). The method behind the library was 5' RACE. Sequencing was carried out with an Illumina NovaSeq 6000. TCRdb reprocessing: public reads trimmed at Q25 with fastp, clones called with MiXCR, in-frame beta chains kept. Identical CDR3 protein sequences are pooled into one entry, listed with their most common genes and DNA. The sample records under 450,000 distinct CDR3 sequences, 20% to 25% of which are singletons. 21% of the sample is in the top ten clones. Sequences were obtained from PBMCs or a T cell subset sorted from them (not recorded which). These receptor sequences come from a man younger than 35 who had mild COVID-19 (a few samples of this study predate the infection). The sample titles of this study are shuffled in the database, so cell type and time point are left out; the donor was told from shared clones.

The chain combines TRBV7-6 with TRBJ2-1, with 8 bases fitting TRBD2. Trimming took 2 bases from V and 8 from J; bases not matched to a gene: 8. The CDR3 extends over 15 amino acids. CDR1 and CDR2 from the germline V gene are SGHVS and FNYEAQ. CDR3 region: CASSLSSRRGDEQFF. CDR3 bases: TGTGCCAGCAGCTTAAGTTCCCGGCGGGGGGATGAGCAGTTCTTC. The entire variable domain, with the rest obtained from reference TRBV7-6 and TRBJ2-1, is as follows: GAGVSQSPRYKVTKRGQDVALRCDPISGHVSLYWYRQALGQGPEFLTYFNYEAQQDKSGLPNDRFSAERPEGSISTLTIQRTEQRDSAMYRCASSLSSRRGDEQFFGPGTRLTVL.

The CDR3 DNA sequence: TGTGCCAGCACGCAAGAACAGGGGGCCCAAGAGACCCAGTACTTC. Protein: CASTQEQGAQETQYF. The chain uses TRBV18 and TRBJ2-5; 9 bases fit TRBD1. The CDR3 is made up of 15 amino acids. The ends lost 8 bases at V and 1 base at J; junction bases unmatched: 8. The germline V gene encodes CDR1 KGHSH and CDR2 LQKENI.

The J gene is TRBJ2-1, the V gene TRBV16, with D hard to call. V dropped 0 bases and J dropped 7 bases, with 13 bases sitting between them. CDR3 size: 15 residues. Per the germline V gene, CDR1 is KGHSY and CDR2 is FQNENV. CDR3 DNA sequence: TGTGCCAGCAGCCAATCGAGTTCATCCAGGAATGAGCAGTTCTTC. Translation gives CASSQSSSSRNEQFF.

This chain uses TRBV7-2 with TRBJ2-5; 7 positions match TRBD2. The V segment lost 5 bases and the J segment 7 bases; nucleotides outside the gene matches: 10. CDR1 and CDR2 (germline): SGHTA, FQGNSA. The CDR3 length is 14 residues. The CDR3 region is CASSAGEVGGTQYF. CDR3 coding DNA: TGTGCCAGCAGCGCGGGAGAAGTAGGAGGGACCCAGTACTTC.

This clonotype was seen more than once but under ten times. This chain joins TRBV6-1 and TRBJ1-6; a weak D match, TRBD1 (6 bases). This CDR3 has 14 amino acids. The germline gives CDR1 MNHNS, CDR2 SASEGT. V shed 4 bases and J shed 6 bases, with 10 bases lying between them. CDR3 coding DNA: TGTGCCAGCAGTGTTCGGGGGCTTAATTCACCCCTCCACTTT. It specifies CASSVRGLNSPLHF.

The CDR3 DNA follows: TGTGCCAGCAGCTCCGCGGGGGGCTCTGGGGCCAACGTCCTGACTTTC. Encoded protein: CASSSAGGSGANVLTF. This rearrangement joins TRBV7-3 to TRBJ2-6, with 8 nucleotides matching TRBD2. Germline loops: CDR1 SGHTA, CDR2 FQGTGA. Unmatched junction bases numbered 2, after V lost 4 bases and J lost 0 bases. CDR3 length: 16 residues.

This clonotype appeared a few times. The rearrangement uses TRBV5-1 and TRBJ2-5; 7 nucleotides line up with TRBD1. The germline V gene has CDR1 SGHRS and CDR2 YFSETQ. The CDR3 runs to 14 residues. V trimming: 4 bases; J trimming: 1 base; junction bases outside the gene matches: 4. The CDR3 bases are TGCGCCAGCAGCCACAGGACAGGCCAAGAGACCCAGTACTTC. Residues: CASSHRTGQETQYF.

The rearrangement joins TRBV2 to TRBJ2-7; TRBD1 matches 7 bases. CDR1 is SNHLY, CDR2 FYNNEI, per germline. CDR3 length equals 14 residues. J lost 0 bases, V lost 7 bases, and 6 bases had no gene match. The CDR3 region has the DNA TGTGCCAGCAAGAATCGGGACAGCTCCTACGAGCAGTACTTC. Residues: CASKNRDSSYEQYF.

This clonotype was observed a handful of times. CDR3 bases: TGCGCCAGCAGCTTCGGCGACAGGGCATTCGACGAGCAGTACTTC. Protein product: CASSFGDRAFDEQYF. The V and J genes are TRBV5-1 and TRBJ2-7; 7 bases agree with TRBD1. Germline CDR1 reads SGHRS; CDR2 reads YFSETQ. V gave up 2 bases and J gave up 5 bases; unmatched junction bases: 10. CDR3 length: 15 residues.

The CDR3 spells CASSLAPGANSPLHF. The CDR3 DNA reads TGTGCCAGCAGCTTAGCTCCGGGGGCTAATTCACCCCTCCACTTT. The V gene is TRBV13, the J gene TRBJ1-6; maybe TRBD1 (6 bases). V was cut by 1 base and J by 6 bases, with 10 bases left in between. The CDR3 extends over 15 amino acids. Germline-derived CDR1 and CDR2 are PRHDT and FYEKMQ (reference sequence).

This clonotype was counted only a few times. This chain joins TRBV18 and TRBJ2-2; 8 nucleotides match TRBD1. Germline lookup yields CDR1 KGHSH and CDR2 LQKENI. CDR3 length: 18 residues. Trimming cost V 1 base and J 5 bases; bases outside gene matches: 12. This chain's CDR3 is CASSPRQGALSSTGELFF. CDR3 DNA: TGTGCCAGCTCACCACGGCAGGGGGCCCTTTCTTCTACCGGGGAGCTGTTTTTT.

This clonotype was observed a few times. The rearrangement joins TRBV4-1 to TRBJ1-5; D ambiguous. The ends were cut back, 2 bases at V and 5 bases at J, with 16 bases in the middle. The germline CDR1 and CDR2 sequences are MGHRA and YSYEKL. CDR3 size: 16 residues. The DNA for the CDR3 is TGCGCCAGCAGCCAATTCTCAGGACGAGGGCATCAGCCCCAGCATTTT. Amino acids: CASSQFSGRGHQPQHF.

The chain joins TRBV7-2 to TRBJ1-1; TRBD1 aligns across 8 bases. Trimming removed 1 base from V and 6 bases from J; junction bases left unmatched: 7. The length of the CDR3 is 15 residues. Germline assignment: CDR1 SGHTA and CDR2 FQGNSA. The CDR3 loop is CASSLDRGRGPEAFF. DNA for the CDR3: TGTGCCAGCAGCTTAGATCGAGGCAGGGGGCCTGAAGCTTTCTTT.

This chain links TRBV20-1 with TRBJ2-4; tentatively, D is TRBD2 (5 bases). Trimming took 6 bases from V and 11 from J, leaving 17 bases between them. CDR1 and CDR2 from the germline V gene are DFQATT and SNEGSKA (reference sequence). This CDR3 has 12 amino acids. Here the CDR3 reads CSASRERAFQYF. In DNA form, the CDR3 reads TGCAGTGCCTCCCGGGAACGGGCATTTCAGTACTTC.

This chain uses TRBV6-6 with TRBJ2-7; 9 bases fit TRBD1. The CDR3 spans 14 residues. Germline assignment: CDR1 MNHNY and CDR2 SVGAGI (reference sequence). The J segment lost 6 bases and the V segment lost 5 bases, leaving 8 bases of the junction unmatched. This CDR3 reads CASSKQGAIGEQYF. CDR3 nucleotide sequence: TGTGCCAGCAGTAAACAGGGGGCGATAGGCGAGCAGTACTTC.

This clonotype was counted a few times. This chain uses TRBV7-9 with TRBJ2-3; D unresolved. CDR3 size: 15 residues. Germline loops: CDR1 SEHNR, CDR2 FQNEAQ (reference sequence). V was cut by 4 bases and J by 0 bases, with 11 bases left in between. The CDR3 DNA reads as TGTGCCAGCAGCTCTACGGGCTTTAGCACAGATACGCAGTATTTT. Translated: CASSSTGFSTDTQYF.